A single sample is the source of the 7 T cell receptor beta chains below, sequenced in a study of shared clonotypes between healthy human individuals. The assay was immunoSEQ multiplex PCR, and TCRdb's table has in-frame clones only and misses some. The data contain 150,000 to 200,000 clones, roughly 91% of them singletons. Sequencing was done on a sample of naive CD4+ T cells sorted from blood. Subset here: CD45RA+ positively selected. Receptor source: a woman aged 25-40 years in good health.

This chain uses TRBV6-5 with TRBJ2-7; D is perhaps TRBD1 (5 bases). This CDR3 is 14 amino acids long. Germline-derived CDR1 and CDR2 are MNHEY and SVGAGI. Trimming took 3 bases from V and 3 from J, leaving 12 bases between them. The DNA for the CDR3 is TGTGCCAGCAGTTATGCTGACAGCCACTACGAGCAGTACTTC. Amino acid sequence: CASSYADSHYEQYF.

The rearrangement joins TRBV19 to TRBJ2-2, with D maybe TRBD2 (5 bases). Deletions cut 4 bases from V and 3 bases from J, with 12 bases between. This CDR3 is 15 amino acids long. Per germline, CDR1 LNHDA and CDR2 SQIVND (reference sequence). The CDR3 coding sequence is TGTGCCAGTAGTAATCGCGAGGGATACACCGGGGAGCTGTTTTTT. It yields the protein CASSNREGYTGELFF.

The V gene is TRBV10-1, the J gene TRBJ2-6, with no clear D. Per germline, CDR1 WNHNN and CDR2 SYGVQD (reference sequence). Trimming cost V 3 bases and J 4 bases, with 13 bases left between them. The CDR3 has 16 amino acids. This CDR3 is CASSDNRIQGANVLTF. The CDR3 DNA is TGCGCCAGCAGTGATAATAGGATCCAGGGGGCCAACGTCCTGACTTTC.

This chain joins TRBV15 and TRBJ1-1; D might be TRBD1 (6 bases). Trimming cost V 6 bases and J 7 bases, with 9 bases left between them. Germline V gene data show CDR1 as LNHNV and CDR2 as YYDKDF (reference sequence). This CDR3 spans 11 amino acids. Here the CDR3 reads CATRGAGEAFF. The CDR3 DNA sequence: TGTGCCACCAGGGGGGCAGGTGAAGCTTTCTTT. Drawing the rest from reference TRBV15 and TRBJ1-1, the complete variable domain is DAMVIQNPRYQVTQFGKPVTLSCSQTLNHNVMYWYQQKSSQAPKLLFHYYDKDFNNEADTPDNFQSRRPNTSFCFLDIRSPGLGDTAMYLCATRGAGEAFFGQGTRLTVV.

Only a few counts were recorded for this clone. The chain couples TRBV5-1 to TRBJ2-7; D unresolved. The CDR3 extends over 14 amino acids. Deletions cut 5 bases from V and 1 base from J, with 13 bases between. Germline V gene lookup returns CDR1 SGHRS and CDR2 YFSETQ. Written as DNA, the CDR3 is TGCGCCAGCAGGCCACAATCGGCTTCCTACGAGCAGTACTTC. This sequence encodes CASRPQSASYEQYF.

J is TRBJ1-2 and V is TRBV7-9; D gene unclear. CDR3 length equals 15 residues. V gave up 8 bases and J gave up 4 bases, with 20 bases separating them. The germline V gene has CDR1 SEHNR and CDR2 FQNEAQ (reference sequence). CDR3: CASPELTGKTYGYTF. In DNA form, the CDR3 reads TGTGCCAGCCCCGAACTAACGGGCAAAACCTATGGCTACACCTTC.

V is TRBV19 and J is TRBJ1-2, with a tentative D call TRBD1 (5 bases). The CDR3 has 15 residues. The ends were cut back, 6 bases at V and 0 bases at J, with 14 bases in the middle. Germline V gene lookup returns CDR1 LNHDA and CDR2 SQIVND (reference sequence). CDR3 DNA sequence: TGTGCCAGTAGGTCCGACAGTTCCCCTAACTATGGCTACACCTTC. It is translated as CASRSDSSPNYGYTF.